The 27 T cell receptor beta chains presented below share a single source sample, sequenced in a study of shared clonotypes between healthy human individuals. The data were produced by immunoSEQ multiplex PCR, yet TCRdb's version contains in-frame clones alone and is incomplete. The sample shows about 600,000 clones, approximately 97% of them seen only once. What was sequenced was naive CD4+ T cells sorted from blood. Subset denoted: CD45RA+ positively selected. Source of these receptors: a woman younger than 45 in good health.

The V gene is TRBV7-9, the J gene TRBJ2-1; TRBD1 is a possible D gene (5 bases). This CDR3 is 15 amino acids long. Germline V gene sequence: CDR1 SEHNR, CDR2 FQNEAQ (reference sequence). Trimming left V 5 bases short and J 8 bases short, with 19 bases between. The CDR3 region is CASSRQGMVDDEQFF. The CDR3 bases are TGTGCCAGCAGCCGGCAGGGTATGGTTGACGATGAGCAGTTCTTC. Full variable domain (outside the CDR3, taken from reference TRBV7-9 and TRBJ2-1): DTGVSQNPRHKITKRGQNVTFRCDPISEHNRLYWYRQTLGQGPEFLTYFQNEAQLEKSRLLSDRFSAERPKGSFSTLEIQRTEQGDSAMYLCASSRQGMVDDEQFFGPGTRLTVL.

The chain uses TRBV2 and TRBJ1-5; D gene uncertain. The V gene lost 5 bases and the J gene lost 0 bases, with 8 bases spanning the gap. Per germline, CDR1 SNHLY and CDR2 FYNNEI. The CDR3 runs to 14 residues. The CDR3: CASSLYYSNQPQHF. The CDR3 DNA reads TGTGCCAGCAGTCTCTACTATAGCAATCAGCCCCAGCATTTT.

The CDR3 region is CATGQDPYGYTF. The CDR3 DNA follows: TGTGCCACTGGACAGGACCCCTATGGCTACACCTTC. J is TRBJ1-2 and V is TRBV6-6, with 7 bases aligning to TRBD1. Germline values: CDR1 MNHNY, CDR2 SVGAGI (reference sequence). The CDR3 loop spans 12 amino acids. V lost 10 bases to trimming and J lost 4 bases; unmatched junction nucleotides: 6.

The chain links TRBV6-6 to TRBJ2-7; tentatively, D is TRBD1 or TRBD2 (5 bases each). The germline V gene encodes CDR1 MNHNY and CDR2 SVGAGI (reference sequence). Trimming took off 4 bases at V and 2 bases at J, with 9 bases between the two ends. The CDR3 is made up of 13 amino acids. CDR3 protein: CASSWDGAYEQYF. As DNA, the CDR3 is TGTGCCAGCAGTTGGGACGGTGCCTACGAGCAGTACTTC.

This clone appeared a single time. V is TRBV6-5 and J is TRBJ2-1; perhaps TRBD2 as D (5 bases). Germline V gene sequence: CDR1 MNHEY, CDR2 SVGAGI. This CDR3 spans 11 amino acids. Trimming stripped 6 bases from V and 8 bases from J, with 8 bases between. This chain's CDR3 is CASRTEDEQFF. In nucleotides, the CDR3 is TGTGCCAGCAGGACGGAGGATGAGCAGTTCTTC.

The chain employs TRBV28 and TRBJ2-5; D not resolved. The DNA matches TRBJ2-7 better at its end, which makes the J call doubtful. CDR1 is MDHEN and CDR2 is SYDVKM in the germline V gene. The CDR3 covers 13 residues. The DNA for the CDR3 is TGTGCCAGCAGTTCCCCCTCCACCTACGAGCAGTACTTC. Its translation: CASSSPSTYEQYF.

The rearrangement uses TRBV6-4 and TRBJ2-5, with no clear D. The J call may be mistaken, given a closer DNA end match to TRBJ2-7. Germline assignment: CDR1 MRHNA and CDR2 SNTAGT. The CDR3 has 14 residues. The CDR3 loop reads CASSRVFPSYEQYF. The CDR3 nucleotides are TGTGCCAGCAGTCGGGTCTTCCCCTCCTACGAGCAGTACTTC.

The chain joins TRBV27 to TRBJ2-3; 8 bases map to TRBD1. CDR1 MNHEY and CDR2 SMNVEV come from the germline V gene (reference sequence). This CDR3 region has 14 residues. V was clipped by 9 bases and J by 6 bases; unmatched bases: 11. CDR3 sequence: CASRATGVRDTQYF. The CDR3, as DNA: TGTGCCAGTAGAGCGACAGGGGTGAGGGATACGCAGTATTTT.

Of note for this clone: The same CDR3 can be traced to other DNA sequences in this sample. V gene TRBV5-4 combines with J gene TRBJ1-2; D not certain. V lost 4 bases to trimming and J lost 0 bases, with 13 bases between them. Germline V lookup: CDR1 SGHNT, CDR2 YYREEE (reference sequence). The CDR3 extends over 15 amino acids. The CDR3 DNA is TGTGCCAGCAGCGATCCAGGACGTACTAACTATGGCTACACCTTC. It yields the protein CASSDPGRTNYGYTF.

This chain connects TRBV28 to TRBJ1-1; D might be TRBD1 (5 bases). Per the germline V gene, CDR1 is MDHEN and CDR2 is SYDVKM. V dropped 0 bases and J dropped 1 base, with 9 bases sitting between them. The CDR3 loop spans 15 amino acids. The CDR3 loop is CASSLWGQGNTEAFF. CDR3 DNA: TGTGCCAGCAGTTTATGGGGTCAGGGGAACACTGAAGCTTTCTTT.

This chain links TRBV18 with TRBJ2-5; 8 bases map to TRBD1. Germline loops: CDR1 KGHSH, CDR2 LQKENI. The CDR3 consists of 15 residues. V shed 6 bases and J 11 bases; nucleotides not matched to a gene: 17. The CDR3 bases are TGTGCCAGCTCCCCCGGACAGGGAGTGATGGGAGAGCAGTACTTC. Its protein is CASSPGQGVMGEQYF.

The chain uses TRBV4-2 and TRBJ1-4, with D perhaps TRBD1 (6 bases). CDR1 is LGHNA, CDR2 YNFKEQ, per germline. The CDR3 runs to 17 residues. Trimming pared 4 bases from V and 0 bases from J, leaving 15 bases between. CDR3 residues: CASSLTQGFSTNEKLFF. For the CDR3, the DNA is TGTGCCAGCAGCCTAACTCAGGGGTTTTCAACTAATGAAAAACTGTTTTTT.

The chain has TRBV5-1 and TRBJ2-1, with D maybe TRBD2 (6 bases). The V and J ends lost 7 bases and 0 bases respectively, with 14 bases between them. CDR1 SGHRS and CDR2 YFSETQ come from the germline V gene. The CDR3 spans 15 residues. DNA of the CDR3: TGCGCCAGCGGGGGGAATACAGGCTCCTACAATGAGCAGTTCTTC. Residues: CASGGNTGSYNEQFF.

The chain is built from TRBV20-1 and TRBJ2-7; D not certain. CDR1 is DFQATT and CDR2 is SNEGSKA in the germline V gene (reference sequence). The CDR3 is made up of 11 amino acids. Deletions cut 5 bases from V and 3 bases from J, with 8 bases between. The CDR3 loop is CSAVAYYEQYF. CDR3 in DNA: TGCAGTGCTGTCGCCTACTACGAGCAGTACTTC.

This clone came up once. The chain combines TRBV5-1 with TRBJ2-7; 12 bases map to TRBD2. V was clipped by 4 bases and J by 7 bases; unmatched bases: 9. The CDR3 spans 15 residues. Per germline, CDR1 SGHRS and CDR2 YFSETQ. The CDR3 DNA sequence: TGCGCCAGCAGCCCACCTAGCGGGAGGGCGGGGGAGCAGTACTTC. Residues: CASSPPSGRAGEQYF.

This clone was detected once. The chain joins TRBV7-9 to TRBJ2-2; perhaps TRBD1 as D (6 bases). Between the trimmed V and J ends, which lost 5 bases and 5 bases, there was a span of 18 bases. Germline V gene data show CDR1 as SEHNR and CDR2 as FQNEAQ (reference sequence). The CDR3 loop spans 16 amino acids. CDR3 region: CASSQQQGLFTGELFF. In nucleotides, the CDR3 is TGTGCCAGCAGCCAACAACAGGGTCTCTTTACCGGGGAGCTGTTTTTT. Supplemented by reference TRBV7-9 and TRBJ2-2, the full variable domain reads DTGVSQNPRHKITKRGQNVTFRCDPISEHNRLYWYRQTLGQGPEFLTYFQNEAQLEKSRLLSDRFSAERPKGSFSTLEIQRTEQGDSAMYLCASSQQQGLFTGELFFGEGSRLTVL.

The V gene is TRBV5-1, the J gene TRBJ1-3; D uncertain. The CDR3 extends over 13 amino acids. V was clipped by 4 bases and J by 1 base, with 6 bases between them. Germline lookup yields CDR1 SGHRS and CDR2 YFSETQ. CDR3 sequence: CASSRESGNTIYF. In nucleotides, the CDR3 is TGCGCCAGCAGCCGAGAGTCTGGAAACACCATATATTTT.

The chain has TRBV6-1 and TRBJ1-1, with a weak D call TRBD1 (5 bases). This CDR3 has 15 residues. Germline CDR1 and CDR2: MNHNS and SASEGT. V dropped 9 bases and J dropped 5 bases, with 22 bases sitting between them. The CDR3: CASVQEMNGGTEAFF. In DNA form, the CDR3 reads TGTGCCAGTGTACAGGAGATGAATGGTGGGACTGAAGCTTTCTTT.

This clone was seen just once. The chain has TRBV19 and TRBJ1-5; 7 positions agree with TRBD1. Looked up from germline, CDR1 is LNHDA and CDR2 is SQIVND (reference sequence). V shed 2 bases and J 0 bases; nucleotides not matched to a gene: 4. CDR3 length equals 16 residues. CDR3 bases: TGTGCCAGTAGTATATCAGGGGGGTATAGCAATCAGCCCCAGCATTTT. This codes for CASSISGGYSNQPQHF.

This rearrangement joins TRBV2 to TRBJ1-5; D gene uncertain. This CDR3 spans 14 amino acids. Germline-derived CDR1 and CDR2 are SNHLY and FYNNEI. The ends were cut back, 7 bases at V and 1 base at J, with 11 bases in the middle. CDR3 coding DNA: TGTGCCAGCAACGCGCAGGCGAGCAATCAGCCCCAGCATTTT. This encodes CASNAQASNQPQHF.

V gene TRBV5-1 combines with J gene TRBJ2-3, with unresolved D. The CDR3 has 14 residues. The ends were cut back, 4 bases at V and 5 bases at J, with 14 bases in the middle. Germline V gene lookup returns CDR1 SGHRS and CDR2 YFSETQ. The DNA of the CDR3 is TGCGCCAGCAGCCGCGATCCCGGGCTAGATACGCAGTATTTT. Its translation is CASSRDPGLDTQYF. The variable domain in full, completed from reference TRBV5-1 and TRBJ2-3, reads KAGVTQTPRYLIKTRGQQVTLSCSPISGHRSVSWYQQTPGQGLQFLFEYFSETQRNKGNFPGRFSGRQFSNSRSEMNVSTLELGDSALYLCASSRDPGLDTQYFGPGTRLTVL.

This chain links TRBV11-2 with TRBJ2-5; no reliable D call. Germline CDR1 SGHAT, CDR2 FQNNGV. This CDR3 has 14 amino acids. Trimming cost V 1 base and J 4 bases, with 10 bases left between them. DNA of the CDR3: TGTGCCAGCAGCTTAGGTTTCTCCATAGAGACCCAGTACTTC. Its protein is CASSLGFSIETQYF.

The gene calls are TRBV6-5 and TRBJ1-5; D is perhaps TRBD1 (6 bases). The CDR3 consists of 12 residues. CDR1 is MNHEY, CDR2 SVGAGI, per germline. V lost 8 bases and J 1 base, leaving 6 bases between the germline ends. CDR3 DNA sequence: TGTGCCAGCCAGGGGAGCAATCAGCCCCAGCATTTT. Translated, it gives CASQGSNQPQHF.

The V and J genes are TRBV29-1 and TRBJ2-7, with 7 bases lining up with TRBD1. Germline V gene sequence: CDR1 SQVTM, CDR2 ANQGSEA. With V trimmed by 6 bases and J by 3 bases, 14 bases remained unmatched. This CDR3 region has 15 residues. CDR3 DNA sequence: TGCAGCGTAAAAAAACAGGGGACGCGCTACTACGAGCAGTACTTC. This codes for CSVKKQGTRYYEQYF.

The genes are TRBV4-2 and TRBJ1-1; 7 positions match TRBD1. The CDR3 has 15 residues. V trimming: 1 base; J trimming: 1 base; junction bases outside the gene matches: 3. Per the germline V gene, CDR1 is LGHNA and CDR2 is YNFKEQ. As DNA, the CDR3 is TGTGCCAGCAGCCAAGGGGACAGTTCGAACACTGAAGCTTTCTTT. It yields the protein CASSQGDSSNTEAFF.

CDR3 sequence (DNA): TGTGCCAGCAGCCCCCCCGGGCGGGGGCTCTACGAGCAGTACTTC. This gives the protein CASSPPGRGLYEQYF. This chain joins TRBV5-4 and TRBJ2-7; D might be TRBD2 (7 bases). Germline V gene lookup returns CDR1 SGHNT and CDR2 YYREEE (reference sequence). Between the trimmed V and J ends, which lost 4 bases and 3 bases, there was a span of 17 bases. There are 15 residues in the CDR3.

This chain joins TRBV5-1 and TRBJ2-1; 11 bases agree with TRBD2. This CDR3 has 16 amino acids. V shed 4 bases and J 4 bases; nucleotides not matched to a gene: 7. Germline V gives CDR1 SGHRS, CDR2 YFSETQ. CDR3 in amino acids: CASSEATSGTYNEQFF. For the CDR3, the DNA is TGCGCCAGCAGCGAAGCGACTAGCGGGACTTACAATGAGCAGTTCTTC.